Listed below are T cell receptor beta chains from one sample, sequenced in a study of post-analysis software for immune sequencing data. TCRdb processed the PCR reads anew with MiXCR; each CDR3 protein has one entry. The data show 350,000 to 500,000 distinct CDR3 sequences, about 40% seen once. Material for sequencing was blood. The source is a girl aged 2 to 10 with multiple sclerosis. Each CDR3 is given with its conserved first and last residue.

V: TRBV7-9
J: TRBJ2-1
length: 16
CDR3: CASSYHRERGEETRFF

V: TRBV6-5
J: TRBJ1-5
length: 15
CDR3: CASRPGQYLNQPQHF

V: TRBV7-2
J: TRBJ2-5
length: 16
CDR3: CASSLELAATQETQYF

V: TRBV5-1
J: TRBJ1-2
length: 14
CDR3: CASSLETGWDGYTF

V: TRBV20-1
J: TRBJ1-2
length: 13
CDR3: CSAARDRGRGYTF

V: TRBV9
J: TRBJ2-1
length: 17
CDR3: CASSSPLGGLGPHEQFF

V: TRBV11-2
J: TRBJ2-5
length: 13
CDR3: CASSYGQQETQYF

V: TRBV4-3
J: TRBJ1-2
length: 14
CDR3: CASSHGQGPFGYTF

V: TRBV6-6
J: TRBJ2-3
length: 15
CDR3: CASRLAGEGTDTQYF

V: TRBV6-1
J: TRBJ2-1
length: 17
CDR3: CASSQTPSGGACGEQFF